This TCR beta chain is from a study of patients and donors after allogeneic stem cell transplantation. Germline V lookup: CDR1 LGHDT, CDR2 YNNKEL (reference sequence). The CDR3 is 13 amino acids. A single record per CDR3 protein comes from TCRdb applying MiXCR to the RT-PCR reads. The sample yields 920,000 or so distinct CDR3 sequences, 15% to 20% seen once. This clonotype was seen only a few times. An end of the junction does not agree with germline; a read error may underlie this. The J gene is TRBJ2-1, the V gene TRBV3-1; a possible D gene is TRBD1 (6 bases). The sequenced sample consisted of blood, either unsorted or a sorted T cell fraction (not recorded which). The receptor was derived from a human donor who was either an allogeneic HSCT recipient or a stem cell or donor lymphocyte infusion donor (not recorded which). It is not recorded whose cells these are; they may come from a transplant donor. The CDR3, as DNA: TGTGCCAGCAGCCAAGATCCCGTACAGGGCAATTCTTTC. It is translated as CASSQDPVQGNSF.